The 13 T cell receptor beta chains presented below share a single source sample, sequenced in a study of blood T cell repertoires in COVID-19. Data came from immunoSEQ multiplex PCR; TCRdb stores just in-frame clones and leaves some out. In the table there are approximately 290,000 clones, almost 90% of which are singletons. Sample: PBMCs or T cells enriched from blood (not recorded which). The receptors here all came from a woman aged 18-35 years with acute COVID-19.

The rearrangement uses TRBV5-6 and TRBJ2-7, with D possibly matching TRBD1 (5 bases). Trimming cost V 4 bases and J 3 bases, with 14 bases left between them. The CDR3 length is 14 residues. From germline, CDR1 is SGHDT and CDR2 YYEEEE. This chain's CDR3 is CASSKDDRHYEQYF. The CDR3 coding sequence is TGTGCCAGCAGCAAGGACGACAGACACTACGAGCAGTACTTC. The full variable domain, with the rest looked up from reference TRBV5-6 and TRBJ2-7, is DAGVTQSPTHLIKTRGQQVTLRCSPKSGHDTVSWYQQALGQGPQFIFQYYEEEERQRGNFPDRFSGHQFPNYSSELNVNALLLGDSALYLCASSKDDRHYEQYFGPGTRLTVT.

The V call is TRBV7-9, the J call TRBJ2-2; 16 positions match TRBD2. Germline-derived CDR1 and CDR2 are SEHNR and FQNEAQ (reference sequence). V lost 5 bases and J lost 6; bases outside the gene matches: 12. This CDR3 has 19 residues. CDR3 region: CASSLSLGLAGGPAGELFF. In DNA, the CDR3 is TGTGCCAGCAGCCTTAGCTTGGGACTAGCGGGAGGGCCTGCCGGGGAGCTGTTTTTT.

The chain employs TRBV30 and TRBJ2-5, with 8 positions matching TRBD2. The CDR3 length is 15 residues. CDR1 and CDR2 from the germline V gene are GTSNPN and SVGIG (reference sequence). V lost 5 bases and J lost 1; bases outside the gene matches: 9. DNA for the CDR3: TGTGCCTGGGAGTTCGCGGGAGGTACCCAAGAGACCCAGTACTTC. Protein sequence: CAWEFAGGTQETQYF.

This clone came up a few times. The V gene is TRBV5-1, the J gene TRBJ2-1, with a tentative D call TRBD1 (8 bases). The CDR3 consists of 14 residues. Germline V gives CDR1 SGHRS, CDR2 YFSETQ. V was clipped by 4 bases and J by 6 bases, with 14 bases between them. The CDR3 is CASSPDREGNEQFF. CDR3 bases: TGCGCCAGCAGCCCGGACAGGGAGGGCAATGAGCAGTTCTTC.

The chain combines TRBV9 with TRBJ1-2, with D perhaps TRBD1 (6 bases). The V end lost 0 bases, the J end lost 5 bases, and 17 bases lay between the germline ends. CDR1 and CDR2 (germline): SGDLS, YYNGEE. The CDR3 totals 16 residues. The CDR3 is CASSVGLRGGAYGYTF. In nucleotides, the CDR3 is TGTGCCAGCAGCGTAGGTCTCCGAGGGGGGGCGTATGGCTACACCTTC. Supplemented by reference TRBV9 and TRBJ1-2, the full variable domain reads DSGVTQTPKHLITATGQRVTLRCSPRSGDLSVYWYQQSLDQGLQFLIQYYNGEERAKGNILERFSAQQFPDLHSELNLSSLELGDSALYFCASSVGLRGGAYGYTFGSGTRLTVV.

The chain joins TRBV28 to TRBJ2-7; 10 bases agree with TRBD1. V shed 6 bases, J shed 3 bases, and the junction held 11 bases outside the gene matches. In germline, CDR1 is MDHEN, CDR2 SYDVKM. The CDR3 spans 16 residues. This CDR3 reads CASSPFPRDRGYEQYF. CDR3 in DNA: TGTGCCAGCAGCCCGTTCCCCCGGGACAGGGGCTACGAGCAGTACTTC.

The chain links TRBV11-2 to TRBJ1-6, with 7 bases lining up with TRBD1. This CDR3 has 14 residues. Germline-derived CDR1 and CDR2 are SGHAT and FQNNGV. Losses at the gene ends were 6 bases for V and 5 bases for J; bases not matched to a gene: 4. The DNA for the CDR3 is TGTGCCAGCAGGCCCGGGACAGATAATTCACCCCTCCACTTT. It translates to CASRPGTDNSPLHF.

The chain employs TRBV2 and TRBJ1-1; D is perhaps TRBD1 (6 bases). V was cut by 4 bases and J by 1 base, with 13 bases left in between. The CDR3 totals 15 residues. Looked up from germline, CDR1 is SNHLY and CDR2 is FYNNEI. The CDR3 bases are TGTGCCAGCAGTGCCTGGCGGGGGGCGAACACTGAAGCTTTCTTT. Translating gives CASSAWRGANTEAFF.

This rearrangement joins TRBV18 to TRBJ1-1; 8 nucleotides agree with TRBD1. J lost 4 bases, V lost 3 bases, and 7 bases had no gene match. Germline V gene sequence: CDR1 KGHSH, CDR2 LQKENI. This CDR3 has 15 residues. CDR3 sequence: CASSPSLTGGTEAFF. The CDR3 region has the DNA TGTGCCAGCTCACCTTCTCTTACAGGGGGCACTGAAGCTTTCTTT. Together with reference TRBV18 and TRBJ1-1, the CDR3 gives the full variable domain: NAGVMQNPRHLVRRRGQEARLRCSPMKGHSHVYWYRQLPEEGLKFMVYLQKENIIDESGMPKERFSAEFPKEGPSILRIQQVVRGDSAAYFCASSPSLTGGTEAFFGQGTRLTVV.

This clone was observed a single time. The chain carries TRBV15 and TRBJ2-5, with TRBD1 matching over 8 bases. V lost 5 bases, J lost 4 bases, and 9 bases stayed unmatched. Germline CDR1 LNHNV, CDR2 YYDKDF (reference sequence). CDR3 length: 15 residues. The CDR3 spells CATSGRQGSGETQYF. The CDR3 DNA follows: TGTGCCACCAGCGGACGACAGGGGTCAGGAGAGACCCAGTACTTC.

CDR3 region: CASSRDREMNTEAFF. The CDR3, as DNA: TGCGCCAGCAGCCGGGACAGGGAGATGAACACTGAAGCTTTCTTT. The V and J genes are TRBV5-1 and TRBJ1-1; 9 nucleotides align to TRBD1. The germline V gene encodes CDR1 SGHRS and CDR2 YFSETQ. The length of the CDR3 is 15 residues. The V and J ends lost 4 bases and 0 bases, in that order; junction bases with no gene match: 4.

Here the CDR3 reads CASTPRPSGYHEQFF. In DNA form, the CDR3 reads TGTGCCAGCACCCCCCGGCCTAGCGGGTACCATGAGCAGTTCTTC. The chain uses TRBV6-2 or TRBV6-3 and TRBJ2-1; TRBD2 aligns across 8 bases. The CDR3 is made up of 15 amino acids. Germline values: CDR1 MNHEY, CDR2 SVGEGT. The V segment lost 7 bases and the J segment 8 bases; nucleotides outside the gene matches: 13.

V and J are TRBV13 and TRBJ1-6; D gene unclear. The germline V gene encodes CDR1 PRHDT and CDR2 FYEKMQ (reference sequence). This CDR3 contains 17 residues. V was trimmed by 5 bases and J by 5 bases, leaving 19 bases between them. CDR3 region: CASSRNTFLNNNSPLHF. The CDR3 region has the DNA TGTGCCAGCAGCCGAAATACATTTTTAAATAATAATTCACCCCTCCACTTT.